Below are 17 T cell receptor beta chains sequenced from a single sample in a study of early stage breast cancer tumors. Produced via immunoSEQ multiplex PCR; TCRdb's table is partial and in-frame only. The repertoire holds about 25,000 clones, with 65% to 75% as singletons. Sequenced: breast tumor tissue. Receptors originate from a person in their sixties with breast cancer.

This clone was counted between two and nine times. The rearrangement links TRBV28 to TRBJ1-5; TRBD1 aligns across 7 bases. Trimming took 1 base from V and 0 from J; bases not matched to a gene: 0. Germline V CDR1 and CDR2: MDHEN, SYDVKM. This CDR3 is 15 amino acids long. The CDR3 protein is CASSLYRGSNQPQHF. In nucleotides, the CDR3 is TGTGCCAGCAGTTTATACAGGGGTAGCAATCAGCCCCAGCATTTT.

This clone appeared a few times. The V gene is TRBV11-2, the J gene TRBJ1-5; the match to TRBD1 covers 7 bases. Losses at the gene ends were 1 base for V and 6 bases for J; bases not matched to a gene: 9. Germline CDR1 is SGHAT and CDR2 is FQNNGV. The CDR3 sequence is 16 residues long. CDR3 sequence: CASSLGAGTAAQPQHF. The CDR3 coding sequence is TGTGCCAGCAGCTTAGGGGCCGGGACAGCGGCTCAGCCCCAGCATTTT. Combining the CDR3 with reference TRBV11-2 and TRBJ1-5 gives the whole variable domain EAGVAQSPRYKIIEKRQSVAFWCNPISGHATLYWYQQILGQGPKLLIQFQNNGVVDDSQLPKDRFSAERLKGVDSTLKIQPAKLEDSAVYLCASSLGAGTAAQPQHFGDGTRLSIL.

V gene TRBV4-3 combines with J gene TRBJ1-5; D is possibly TRBD1 (6 bases). The CDR3 is 14 residues long. Germline-derived CDR1 and CDR2 are LGHNA and YSLEER. The V end lost 4 bases, the J end lost 9 bases, and 16 bases lay between the germline ends. The CDR3 bases are TGCGCCAGCAGCCTGGTCCAGGGGAACTCGCCCCAGCATTTT. The encoded protein is CASSLVQGNSPQHF.

This chain links TRBV28 with TRBJ2-3; 12 bases align to TRBD2. The CDR3 extends over 17 amino acids. Germline V lookup: CDR1 MDHEN, CDR2 SYDVKM. The V gene end was trimmed by 8 bases and the J gene end by 5 bases; junction bases not matched to a gene: 14. CDR3 sequence reads: CASGQGGLAGSKDTQYF. CDR3 nucleotide sequence: TGTGCCAGCGGGCAGGGAGGACTAGCGGGAAGTAAAGATACGCAGTATTTT.

The J gene is TRBJ2-3, the V gene TRBV5-1, with D possibly being TRBD2 (6 bases). The CDR3 extends over 17 amino acids. Trimming pared 5 bases from V and 1 base from J, leaving 20 bases between. CDR1 is SGHRS, CDR2 YFSETQ, per germline. Here the CDR3 DNA reads TGCGCCAGCAGTCCGCGAGAGACTAGACCAGGCACAGATACGCAGTATTTT. Protein: CASSPRETRPGTDTQYF. Filled out from reference TRBV5-1 and TRBJ2-3, the complete variable domain reads KAGVTQTPRYLIKTRGQQVTLSCSPISGHRSVSWYQQTPGQGLQFLFEYFSETQRNKGNFPGRFSGRQFSNSRSEMNVSTLELGDSALYLCASSPRETRPGTDTQYFGPGTRLTVL.

The chain couples TRBV10-1 to TRBJ2-7; 11 bases match TRBD2. From germline, CDR1 is WNHNN and CDR2 SYGVQD (reference sequence). The V gene end was trimmed by 5 bases and the J gene end by 2 bases; junction bases not matched to a gene: 2. The CDR3 consists of 14 residues. The CDR3 DNA follows: TGCGCCAGCAGTACTAGCGGGAGCGCCTACGAGCAGTACTTC. Amino acid sequence: CASSTSGSAYEQYF.

In nucleotides, the CDR3 is TGTGCCAGTAGTATCACGTGGGCCTATGGCTACACCTTC. It is translated as CASSITWAYGYTF. The chain is built from TRBV19 and TRBJ1-2, with D unresolved. CDR1 is LNHDA and CDR2 is SQIVND in the germline V gene (reference sequence). The CDR3 has 13 residues. Between the trimmed V and J ends, which lost 3 bases and 4 bases, there was a span of 9 bases. Full variable domain (remainder filled in from reference TRBV19 and TRBJ1-2): DGGITQSPKYLFRKEGQNVTLSCEQNLNHDAMYWYRQDPGQGLRLIYYSQIVNDFQKGDIAEGYSVSREKKESFPLTVTSAQKNPTAFYLCASSITWAYGYTFGSGTRLTVV.

Here the CDR3 DNA reads TGTGCCAGCAGTTCACGACAGGGGAGCTCCTACAATGAGCAGTTCTTC. It encodes CASSSRQGSSYNEQFF. The chain carries TRBV6-5 and TRBJ2-1, with 8 bases aligning to TRBD1. Germline CDR1 and CDR2: MNHEY and SVGAGI. With V trimmed by 4 bases and J by 0 bases, 5 bases remained unmatched. The CDR3 is made up of 16 amino acids.

This sequence joins TRBV29-1 and TRBJ2-7; tentatively, D is TRBD1 (5 bases). CDR1 SQVTM and CDR2 ANQGSEA come from the germline V gene. The length of the CDR3 is 14 residues. Trimming took off 4 bases at V and 9 bases at J, with 22 bases between the two ends. Written as DNA, the CDR3 is TGCAGCGTTGGATGGAGAAAAGGGGCTCTGGGGCAGTACTTC. Translated, it gives CSVGWRKGALGQYF.

The chain is built from TRBV4-1 and TRBJ2-7, with TRBD2 matching 12 bases. With V trimmed by 3 bases and J by 4 bases, 4 bases remained unmatched. The CDR3 extends over 15 amino acids. Per germline, CDR1 MGHRA and CDR2 YSYEKL. CDR3: CASSQSTSGRYEQYF. CDR3 nucleotides: TGCGCCAGCAGCCAGTCGACTAGCGGGAGATACGAGCAGTACTTC.

This chain uses TRBV10-3 with TRBJ2-2; TRBD2 matches 8 bases. The CDR3 length is 16 residues. Germline CDR1 and CDR2: ENHRY and SYGVKD. Trimming took 6 bases from V and 2 from J; bases not matched to a gene: 8. For the CDR3, the DNA is TGTGCCATCAGCTTACTAGCGGAAGTAAACACCGGGGAGCTGTTTTTT. It specifies CAISLLAEVNTGELFF.

This clone was observed a handful of times. Distinct nucleotide sequences in the sample also encode this CDR3. The chain joins TRBV19 to TRBJ1-1; D call uncertain. V dropped 3 bases and J dropped 1 base, with 12 bases sitting between them. The CDR3 loop spans 15 amino acids. The germline V gene encodes CDR1 LNHDA and CDR2 SQIVND (reference sequence). The CDR3 sequence: CASSIRQAGNTEAFF. The CDR3 DNA reads as TGTGCCAGTAGTATCCGGCAGGCAGGGAACACTGAAGCTTTCTTT. The entire variable domain, with the rest obtained from reference TRBV19 and TRBJ1-1, is as follows: DGGITQSPKYLFRKEGQNVTLSCEQNLNHDAMYWYRQDPGQGLRLIYYSQIVNDFQKGDIAEGYSVSREKKESFPLTVTSAQKNPTAFYLCASSIRQAGNTEAFFGQGTRLTVV.

The chain joins TRBV29-1 to TRBJ2-5, with TRBD2 matching over 9 bases. The CDR3 is made up of 13 amino acids. The germline gives CDR1 SQVTM, CDR2 ANQGSEA. J gave up 2 bases and V 5 bases, and 3 bases lay outside the gene matches. CDR3 in amino acids: CSVSTSGQETQYF. The CDR3, as DNA: TGCAGCGTTTCGACTAGCGGACAAGAGACCCAGTACTTC. Supplemented by reference TRBV29-1 and TRBJ2-5, the full variable domain reads SAVISQKPSRDICQRGTSLTIQCQVDSQVTMMFWYRQQPGQSLTLIATANQGSEATYESGFVIDKFPISRPNLTFSTLTVSNMSPEDSSIYLCSVSTSGQETQYFGPGTRLLVL.

This sequence joins TRBV10-1 and TRBJ1-1; 10 bases fit TRBD1. V lost 2 bases to trimming and J lost 1 base; unmatched junction nucleotides: 4. Germline loops: CDR1 WNHNN, CDR2 SYGVQD (reference sequence). There are 16 residues in the CDR3. CDR3 region: CASSERDRGPNTEAFF. The CDR3 nucleotides are TGCGCCAGCAGTGAGAGGGACAGGGGCCCGAACACTGAAGCTTTCTTT.

The genes are TRBV19 and TRBJ1-5, with a weak D call TRBD1 (6 bases). The CDR3 covers 13 residues. Germline loops: CDR1 LNHDA, CDR2 SQIVND (reference sequence). The V and J ends lost 6 bases and 1 base respectively, with 7 bases between them. The CDR3 region has the DNA TGTGCCAGTAGAAGGGGGAGCAATCAGCCCCAGCATTTT. Translation gives CASRRGSNQPQHF.

The rearrangement links TRBV14 to TRBJ2-7; maybe TRBD2 (6 bases). The CDR3 spans 14 residues. Trimming took off 1 base at V and 5 bases at J, with 12 bases between the two ends. CDR1 is SGHDN, CDR2 FVKESK, per germline. The CDR3 here is CASSQGGGINEQYF. The CDR3 region has the DNA TGTGCCAGCAGCCAAGGTGGGGGGATCAACGAGCAGTACTTC.

The chain joins TRBV6-5 to TRBJ2-1; TRBD2 agrees at 7 bases. V was clipped by 3 bases and J by 7 bases; unmatched bases: 9. CDR3 length: 15 amino acids. CDR1 and CDR2 from the germline V gene are MNHEY and SVGAGI. CDR3 in amino acids: CASSYIAGEGNEQFF. CDR3 nucleotide sequence: TGTGCCAGCAGTTATATCGCGGGAGAAGGGAATGAGCAGTTCTTC.